A single sample gave rise to the 27 T cell receptor beta chains below, sequenced in a study of identical twins. From the 5' RACE reads, TCRdb called clonotypes with MiXCR, one entry per CDR3 protein. The sample consists of around 550,000 distinct CDR3 sequences, 12% to 15% of them appearing once. The same specimen was also included in a second study, on yellow fever vaccine responses in identical twins.

Sequenced sample: CD4+ T cells sorted from blood. Receptor source: a woman in her late teens or twenties in good health.

This clonotype turned up a few times. The rearrangement joins TRBV7-3 to TRBJ2-5; D uncertain. Trimming removed 2 bases at V and 1 base at J, with 11 bases between. Germline V gene data show CDR1 as SGHTA and CDR2 as FQGTGA. The CDR3 loop spans 15 amino acids. CDR3: CASSLWGPSQETQYF. CDR3 DNA sequence: TGTGCCAGCAGCTTATGGGGTCCCTCCCAAGAGACCCAGTACTTC.

The genes are TRBV27 and TRBJ1-1; 10 bases are shared with TRBD1. There are 14 residues in the CDR3. V was pared by 6 bases and J by 1 base, with 2 bases of the junction left unmatched. The germline V gene has CDR1 MNHEY and CDR2 SMNVEV (reference sequence). The CDR3 spells CASRTGGQNTEAFF. The DNA for the CDR3 is TGTGCCAGCAGGACAGGGGGCCAGAACACTGAAGCTTTCTTT.

V and J are TRBV12-3 or TRBV12-4 and TRBJ1-5, with a weak D call TRBD1 (5 bases). The CDR3 is 16 amino acids. The V end was cut by 3 bases, the J end by 0 bases, with 12 bases between. The CDR3 loop is CASSLRDRYSNQPQHF. The CDR3, as DNA: TGTGCCAGCAGTTTGCGGGACCGCTATAGCAATCAGCCCCAGCATTTT.

The chain employs TRBV7-2 and TRBJ1-2; 10 bases fit TRBD1. Per the germline V gene, CDR1 is SGHTA and CDR2 is FQGNSA. V shed 3 bases, J shed 8 bases, and the junction held 3 bases outside the gene matches. This CDR3 comprises 13 residues. Here the CDR3 DNA reads TGTGCCAGCAGCTTGGACAGGGGGAGGGGCTACACCTTC. Amino acid sequence: CASSLDRGRGYTF.

J is TRBJ2-1 and V is TRBV12-3 or TRBV12-4; D may be TRBD1 (5 bases). CDR3 length: 12 residues. V was cut by 3 bases and J by 10 bases, with 10 bases left in between. In DNA, the CDR3 is TGTGCCAGCAGTTTTTTAGGGGTAGAGCAGTTCTTC. The encoded protein is CASSFLGVEQFF.

The chain uses TRBV27 and TRBJ2-7; 12 nucleotides align to TRBD2. The CDR3 has 14 residues. The germline CDR1 and CDR2 sequences are MNHEY and SMNVEV (reference sequence). V trimming: 7 bases; J trimming: 6 bases; junction bases outside the gene matches: 7. The CDR3 spells CASTGLAGSREQYF. The CDR3 bases are TGTGCCAGCACCGGACTAGCGGGATCTCGCGAGCAGTACTTC.

The gene calls are TRBV29-1 and TRBJ1-4, with 7 bases aligning to TRBD1. CDR3 size: 12 residues. Unmatched junction bases numbered 4, after V lost 4 bases and J lost 8 bases. Germline V gene sequence: CDR1 SQVTM, CDR2 ANQGSEA. The CDR3 DNA is TGCAGCGTTGCAGGGGGTGGAGAAAAACTGTTTTTT. It yields the protein CSVAGGGEKLFF. Supplemented by reference TRBV29-1 and TRBJ1-4, the full variable domain reads SAVISQKPSRDICQRGTSLTIQCQVDSQVTMMFWYRQQPGQSLTLIATANQGSEATYESGFVIDKFPISRPNLTFSTLTVSNMSPEDSSIYLCSVAGGGEKLFFGSGTQLSVL.

The chain links TRBV7-3 to TRBJ2-1; D gene unclear. Trimming removed 1 base at V and 6 bases at J, with 7 bases between. Germline V gene data show CDR1 as SGHTA and CDR2 as FQGTGA. The CDR3 is made up of 13 amino acids. The CDR3 sequence: CASSLSKGNEQFF. As DNA, the CDR3 is TGTGCCAGCAGCTTAAGTAAGGGCAATGAGCAGTTCTTC.

This clonotype was found a few times. J is TRBJ1-1 and V is TRBV29-1; no clear D. This CDR3 has 13 residues. CDR1 is SQVTM and CDR2 is ANQGSEA in the germline V gene. The V and J ends lost 4 bases and 0 bases respectively, with 9 bases between them. CDR3 region: CSVVSRMNTEAFF. The CDR3 nucleotides are TGCAGCGTTGTCTCCAGGATGAACACTGAAGCTTTCTTT.

The sample holds many counts of this clonotype. One junction end does not reproduce the germline sequence, and a read error may be involved. This chain links TRBV5-1 with TRBJ2-5; 10 bases map to TRBD2. This CDR3 comprises 15 residues. Germline CDR1 and CDR2: SGHRS and YFSETQ. CDR3 sequence: CASSLASGGQETQYF. The CDR3 bases are TGTGCCAGCAGCCTGGCTAGCGGGGGTCAAGAGACCCAGTACTTC.

This clonotype appeared a few times. The CDR3 DNA is TGCAGTGCTAGGCGGATAAGCACAGATACGCAGTATTTT. It encodes CSARRISTDTQYF. The rearrangement links TRBV20-1 to TRBJ2-3; D unclear. Germline CDR1 reads DFQATT; CDR2 reads SNEGSKA (reference sequence). The CDR3 totals 13 residues. The ends were cut back, 3 bases at V and 0 bases at J, with 7 bases in the middle.

This clonotype appeared many times. The rearrangement links TRBV29-1 to TRBJ1-1, with 8 bases lining up with TRBD1. J gave up 0 bases and V 8 bases, and 8 bases lay outside the gene matches. Germline loops: CDR1 SQVTM, CDR2 ANQGSEA. The CDR3 sequence is 14 residues long. The CDR3 DNA reads as TGCAGCACCCGGACAGGGAACATGAACACTGAAGCTTTCTTT. Amino acid sequence: CSTRTGNMNTEAFF.

This clonotype was picked up a small number of times. This chain uses TRBV6-5 with TRBJ1-2; 10 nucleotides match TRBD1. Germline V gives CDR1 MNHEY, CDR2 SVGAGI. Trimming at V came to 4 bases and at J to 7 bases, leaving 3 bases not matched to a gene. CDR3 size: 13 residues. CDR3 amino acids: CASSLDRGGGYTF. The CDR3 bases are TGTGCCAGCAGTTTGGACAGGGGGGGTGGCTACACCTTC.

V usage is TRBV18 and J usage is TRBJ2-1; D could derive from TRBD1 or TRBD2 (5 bases each). Germline CDR1 reads KGHSH; CDR2 reads LQKENI. The CDR3 has 15 amino acids. V was pared by 3 bases and J by 9 bases, with 18 bases between. As DNA, the CDR3 is TGTGCCAGCTCACCTAATTGGGACCTCCTCGGTGAGCAGTTCTTC. Its protein is CASSPNWDLLGEQFF.

There are many counts of this clonotype. The V and J genes are TRBV2 and TRBJ2-1; D gene unclear. Germline CDR1 SNHLY, CDR2 FYNNEI. V lost 2 bases and J 7 bases, leaving 15 bases between the germline ends. This CDR3 contains 15 residues. The CDR3 protein is CASSEYVNLENEQFF. The CDR3 DNA follows: TGTGCCAGCAGTGAATATGTCAACTTAGAGAATGAGCAGTTCTTC.

A few counts support this clonotype. This chain connects TRBV3-1 to TRBJ1-2, with a tentative D call TRBD1 (6 bases). Trimming removed 4 bases at V and 2 bases at J, with 17 bases between. This CDR3 contains 16 residues. Per the germline V gene, CDR1 is LGHDT and CDR2 is YNNKEL (reference sequence). The CDR3 region is CASSPNFWGANYGYTF. The CDR3 bases are TGTGCCAGCAGCCCCAACTTCTGGGGGGCGAACTATGGCTACACCTTC.

The chain joins TRBV28 to TRBJ2-3; 8 nucleotides line up with TRBD1. CDR1 MDHEN and CDR2 SYDVKM come from the germline V gene. There are 15 residues in the CDR3. V lost 5 bases to trimming and J lost 5 bases; unmatched junction nucleotides: 9. CDR3 sequence: CASSNQGAGKDTQYF. In nucleotides, the CDR3 is TGTGCCAGCAGTAACCAGGGGGCAGGGAAAGATACGCAGTATTTT.

The V gene is TRBV6-6, the J gene TRBJ2-7, with no clear D. Germline V gives CDR1 MNHNY, CDR2 SVGAGI (reference sequence). The CDR3 loop spans 12 amino acids. The V end was cut by 3 bases, the J end by 4 bases, with 7 bases between. The CDR3 region is CASSYSLYEQYF. CDR3 nucleotide sequence: TGTGCCAGCAGTTATAGTCTTTACGAGCAGTACTTC.

A few counts support this clonotype. V is TRBV27 and J is TRBJ2-5, with D tentatively TRBD1 or TRBD2 (5 bases each). Germline CDR1 and CDR2: MNHEY and SMNVEV (reference sequence). Between the trimmed V and J ends, which lost 5 bases and 5 bases, there was a span of 15 bases. The CDR3 has 14 amino acids. The CDR3 sequence: CASSGGIGGETQYF. Written as DNA, the CDR3 is TGTGCCAGCAGTGGGGGAATTGGTGGGGAGACCCAGTACTTC.

The rearrangement uses TRBV29-1 and TRBJ2-1, with D possibly being TRBD2 (6 bases). CDR3 size: 12 residues. Trimming removed 4 bases from V and 5 bases from J, with 9 bases in between. CDR1 SQVTM and CDR2 ANQGSEA come from the germline V gene. In DNA, the CDR3 is TGCAGCGTTGGGGACTCACACAATGAGCAGTTCTTC. This sequence encodes CSVGDSHNEQFF.

The genes are TRBV12-3 or TRBV12-4 and TRBJ2-1, with D possibly TRBD1 on 6 matching bases. The length of the CDR3 is 19 residues. The V gene lost 7 bases and the J gene lost 0 bases, with 25 bases spanning the gap. The CDR3 loop is CASTPGRARGGSSYNEQFF. The CDR3 coding sequence is TGTGCCAGCACCCCGGGACGGGCGAGAGGGGGAAGCTCCTACAATGAGCAGTTCTTC.

This clonotype has more than one count but fewer than ten. DNA of the CDR3: TGTGCCATCAGTGTGGGACAGGGGGTATATGAGCAGTTCTTC. Translating it yields CAISVGQGVYEQFF. The chain combines TRBV10-3 with TRBJ2-1; 11 bases line up with TRBD1. This CDR3 is built from 14 residues. J was trimmed by 8 bases and V by 4 bases; bases with no gene match: 4. Germline loops: CDR1 ENHRY, CDR2 SYGVKD.

This clonotype was seen a handful of times. The V call is TRBV10-3, the J call TRBJ1-1, with no clear D. The V end lost 0 bases, the J end lost 5 bases, and 7 bases lay between the germline ends. Germline-derived CDR1 and CDR2 are ENHRY and SYGVKD. The CDR3 has 13 residues. The CDR3: CAISESFGTEAFF. As DNA, the CDR3 is TGTGCCATCAGTGAGTCATTTGGGACTGAAGCTTTCTTT.

This chain joins TRBV12-3 or TRBV12-4 and TRBJ1-6; a weak D match, TRBD1 (5 bases). Trimming removed 7 bases at V and 10 bases at J, with 11 bases between. The CDR3 has 12 residues. Written as DNA, the CDR3 is TGTGCCAGCAAGGTCGGGGCATCACCCCTCCACTTT. Residues: CASKVGASPLHF.

This clonotype has just one count. The J gene is TRBJ2-5, the V gene TRBV12-3 or TRBV12-4; perhaps TRBD2 as D (5 bases). Trimming pared 2 bases from V and 5 bases from J, leaving 21 bases between. This CDR3 contains 17 residues. DNA for the CDR3: TGTGCCAGCAGTTTATGGAGAGGTGGGAGTTGGAAGGAGACCCAGTACTTC. Its protein product is CASSLWRGGSWKETQYF.

This clonotype was observed at least ten times. This chain links TRBV20-1 with TRBJ2-3, with unresolved D. Germline V CDR1 and CDR2: DFQATT, SNEGSKA (reference sequence). CDR3 size: 11 residues. Between the trimmed V and J ends, which lost 6 bases and 8 bases, there was a span of 12 bases. This CDR3 reads CSAPDLITQYF. The CDR3 DNA reads as TGCAGTGCGCCCGACCTTATTACGCAGTATTTT.

V usage is TRBV3-1 and J usage is TRBJ1-1; a possible D gene is TRBD1 (5 bases). The CDR3 is made up of 14 amino acids. Trimming took off 3 bases at V and 11 bases at J, with 19 bases between the two ends. Germline CDR1 reads LGHDT; CDR2 reads YNNKEL (reference sequence). Here the CDR3 DNA reads TGTGCCAGCAGCCATTCCCAGGGACCACTGAGGGCTTTCTTT. It specifies CASSHSQGPLRAFF.